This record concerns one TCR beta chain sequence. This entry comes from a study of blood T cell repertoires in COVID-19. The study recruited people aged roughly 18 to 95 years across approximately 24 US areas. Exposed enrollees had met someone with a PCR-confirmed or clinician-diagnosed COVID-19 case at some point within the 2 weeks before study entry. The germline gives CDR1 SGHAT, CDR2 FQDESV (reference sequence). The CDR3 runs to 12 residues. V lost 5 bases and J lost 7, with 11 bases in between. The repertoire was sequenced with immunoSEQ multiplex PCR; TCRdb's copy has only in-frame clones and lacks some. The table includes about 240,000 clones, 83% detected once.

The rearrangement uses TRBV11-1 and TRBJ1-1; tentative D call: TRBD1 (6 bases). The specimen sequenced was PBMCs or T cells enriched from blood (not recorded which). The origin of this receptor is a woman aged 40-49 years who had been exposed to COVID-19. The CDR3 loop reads CASSPDRVEAFF. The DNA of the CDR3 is TGTGCCAGCAGCCCGGACAGAGTTGAAGCTTTCTTT.